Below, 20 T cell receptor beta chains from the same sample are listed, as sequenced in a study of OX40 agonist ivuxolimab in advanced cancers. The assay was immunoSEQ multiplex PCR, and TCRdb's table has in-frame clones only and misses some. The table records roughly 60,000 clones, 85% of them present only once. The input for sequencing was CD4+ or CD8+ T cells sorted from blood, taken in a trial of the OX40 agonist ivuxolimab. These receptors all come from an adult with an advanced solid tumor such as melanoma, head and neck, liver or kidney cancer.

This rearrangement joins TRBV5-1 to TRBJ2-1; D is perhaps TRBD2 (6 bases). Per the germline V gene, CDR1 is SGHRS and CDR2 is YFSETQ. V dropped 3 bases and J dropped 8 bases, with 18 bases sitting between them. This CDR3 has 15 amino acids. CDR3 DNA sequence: TGCGCCAGCAGCTCCGGGACTTCCCTATCAGATGAGCAGTTCTTC. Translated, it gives CASSSGTSLSDEQFF.

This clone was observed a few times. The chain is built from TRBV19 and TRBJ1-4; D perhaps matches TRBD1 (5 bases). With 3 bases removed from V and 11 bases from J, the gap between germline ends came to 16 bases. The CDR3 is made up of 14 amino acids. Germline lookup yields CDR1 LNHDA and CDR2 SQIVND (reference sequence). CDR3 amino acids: CASSMTRTEGKLFF. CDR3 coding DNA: TGTGCCAGTAGTATGACCAGGACCGAGGGGAAACTGTTTTTT.

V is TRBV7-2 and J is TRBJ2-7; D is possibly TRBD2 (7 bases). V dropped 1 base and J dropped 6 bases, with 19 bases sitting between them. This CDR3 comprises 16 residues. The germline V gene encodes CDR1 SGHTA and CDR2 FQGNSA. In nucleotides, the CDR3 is TGTGCCAGCAGCTTAGAATCCCCGTGGAGGGGGGGCGAGCAGTACTTC. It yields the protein CASSLESPWRGGEQYF.

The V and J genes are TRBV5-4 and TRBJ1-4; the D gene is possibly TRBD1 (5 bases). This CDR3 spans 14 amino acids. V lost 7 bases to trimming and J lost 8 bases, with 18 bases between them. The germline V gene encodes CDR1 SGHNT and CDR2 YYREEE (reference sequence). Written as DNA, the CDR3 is TGTGCCAGCGGCCAGTGGGGCTTGGAAGAAAAACTGTTTTTT. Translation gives CASGQWGLEEKLFF.

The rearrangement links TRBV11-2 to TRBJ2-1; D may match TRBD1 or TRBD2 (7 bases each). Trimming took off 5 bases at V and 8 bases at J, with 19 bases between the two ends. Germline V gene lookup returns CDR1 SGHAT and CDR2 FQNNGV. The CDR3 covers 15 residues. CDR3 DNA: TGTGCCAGCAGCCCCTTGGGAGGGGGCTGGGATGAGCAGTTCTTC. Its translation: CASSPLGGGWDEQFF.

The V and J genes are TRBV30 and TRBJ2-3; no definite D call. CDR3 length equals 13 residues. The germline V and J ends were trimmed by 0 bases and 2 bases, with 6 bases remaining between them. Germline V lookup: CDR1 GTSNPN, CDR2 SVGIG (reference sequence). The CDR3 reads CAWSVGYTDTQYF. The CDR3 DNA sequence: TGTGCCTGGAGTGTCGGGTACACAGATACGCAGTATTTT.

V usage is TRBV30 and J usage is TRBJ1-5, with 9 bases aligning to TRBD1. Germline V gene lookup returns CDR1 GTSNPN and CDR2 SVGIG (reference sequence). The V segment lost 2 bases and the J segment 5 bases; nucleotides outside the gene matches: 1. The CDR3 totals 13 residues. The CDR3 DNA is TGTGCCTGGAGTCGGGACAGGGATCAGCCCCAGCATTTT. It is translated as CAWSRDRDQPQHF.

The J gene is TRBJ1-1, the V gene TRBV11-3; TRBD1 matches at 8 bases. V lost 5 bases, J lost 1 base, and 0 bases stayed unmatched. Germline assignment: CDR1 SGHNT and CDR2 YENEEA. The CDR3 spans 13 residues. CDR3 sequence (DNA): TGTGCCAGCAGCACAGGGGGGAACACTGAAGCTTTCTTT. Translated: CASSTGGNTEAFF.

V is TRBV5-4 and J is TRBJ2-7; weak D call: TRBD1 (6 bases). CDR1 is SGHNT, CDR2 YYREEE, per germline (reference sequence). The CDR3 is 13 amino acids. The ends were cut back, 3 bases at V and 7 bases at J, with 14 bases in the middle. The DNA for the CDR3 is TGTGCCAGCAGCTGGGACACCACGGGGGAGCAGTACTTC. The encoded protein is CASSWDTTGEQYF.

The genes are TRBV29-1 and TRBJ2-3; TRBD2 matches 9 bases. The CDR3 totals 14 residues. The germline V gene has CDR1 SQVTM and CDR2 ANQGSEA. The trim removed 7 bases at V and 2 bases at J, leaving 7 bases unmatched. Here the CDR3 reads CSAPLAGITDTQYF. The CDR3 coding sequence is TGCAGCGCTCCCCTAGCGGGGATCACAGATACGCAGTATTTT.

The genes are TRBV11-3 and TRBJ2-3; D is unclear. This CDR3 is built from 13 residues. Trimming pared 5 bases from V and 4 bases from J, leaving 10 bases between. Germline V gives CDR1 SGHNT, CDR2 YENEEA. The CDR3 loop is CASSIRVADTQYF. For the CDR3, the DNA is TGTGCCAGCAGCATAAGGGTGGCAGATACGCAGTATTTT. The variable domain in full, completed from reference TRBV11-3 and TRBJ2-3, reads EAGVVQSPRYKIIEKKQPVAFWCNPISGHNTLYWYLQNLGQGPELLIRYENEEAVDDSQLPKDRFSAERLKGVDSTLKIQPAELGDSAVYLCASSIRVADTQYFGPGTRLTVL.

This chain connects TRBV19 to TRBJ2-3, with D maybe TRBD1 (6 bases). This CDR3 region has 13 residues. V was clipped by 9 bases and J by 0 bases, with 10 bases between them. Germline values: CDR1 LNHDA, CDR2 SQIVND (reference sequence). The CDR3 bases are TGTGCCAGACAGGGCCTTAGCACAGATACGCAGTATTTT. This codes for CARQGLSTDTQYF. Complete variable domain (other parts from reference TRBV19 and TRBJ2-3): DGGITQSPKYLFRKEGQNVTLSCEQNLNHDAMYWYRQDPGQGLRLIYYSQIVNDFQKGDIAEGYSVSREKKESFPLTVTSAQKNPTAFYLCARQGLSTDTQYFGPGTRLTVL.

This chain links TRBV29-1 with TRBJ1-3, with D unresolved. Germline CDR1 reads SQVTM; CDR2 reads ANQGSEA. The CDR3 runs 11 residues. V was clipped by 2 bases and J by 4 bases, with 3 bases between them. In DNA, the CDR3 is TGCAGCGTTGAACAAGGAAACACCATATATTTT. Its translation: CSVEQGNTIYF.

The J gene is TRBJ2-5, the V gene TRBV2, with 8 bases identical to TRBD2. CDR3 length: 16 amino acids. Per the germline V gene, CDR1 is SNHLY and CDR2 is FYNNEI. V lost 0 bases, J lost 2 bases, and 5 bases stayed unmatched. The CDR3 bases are TGTGCCAGCAGTGAAGCAGGACGGGGGGGACAAGAGACCCAGTACTTC. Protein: CASSEAGRGGQETQYF.

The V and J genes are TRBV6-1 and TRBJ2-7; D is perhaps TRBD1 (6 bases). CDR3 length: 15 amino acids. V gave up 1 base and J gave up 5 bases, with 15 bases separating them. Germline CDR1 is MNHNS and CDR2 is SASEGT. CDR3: CASSEVSGQYDEQYF. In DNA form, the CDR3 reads TGTGCCAGCAGTGAAGTGTCGGGACAATATGACGAGCAGTACTTC.

The CDR3 protein is CASRRQSTTNEKLFF. CDR3 sequence (DNA): TGTGCCAGCAGGAGACAGTCAACAACTAATGAAAAACTGTTTTTT. This chain connects TRBV6-6 to TRBJ1-4, with D tentatively TRBD1 (5 bases). The CDR3 is made up of 15 amino acids. Trimming pared 6 bases from V and 0 bases from J, leaving 11 bases between. Germline V gene data show CDR1 as MNHNY and CDR2 as SVGAGI (reference sequence).

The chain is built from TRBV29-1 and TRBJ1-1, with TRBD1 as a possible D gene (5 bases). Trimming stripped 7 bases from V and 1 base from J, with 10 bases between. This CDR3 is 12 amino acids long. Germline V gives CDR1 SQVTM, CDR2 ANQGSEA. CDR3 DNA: TGCAGCGCGGTGGGGGGGAACACTGAAGCTTTCTTT. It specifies CSAVGGNTEAFF.

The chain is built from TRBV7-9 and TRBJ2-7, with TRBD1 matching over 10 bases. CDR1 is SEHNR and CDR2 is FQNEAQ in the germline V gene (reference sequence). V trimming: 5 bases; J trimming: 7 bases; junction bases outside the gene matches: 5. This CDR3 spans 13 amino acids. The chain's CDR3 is CASSLDRGREQYF. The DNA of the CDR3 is TGTGCCAGCAGCCTCGACAGGGGGCGAGAGCAGTACTTC.

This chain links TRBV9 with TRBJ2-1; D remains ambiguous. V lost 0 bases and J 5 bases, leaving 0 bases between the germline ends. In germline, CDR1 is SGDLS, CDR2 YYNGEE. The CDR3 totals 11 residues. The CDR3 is CASSVDNEQFF. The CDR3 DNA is TGTGCCAGCAGCGTAGACAATGAGCAGTTCTTC.

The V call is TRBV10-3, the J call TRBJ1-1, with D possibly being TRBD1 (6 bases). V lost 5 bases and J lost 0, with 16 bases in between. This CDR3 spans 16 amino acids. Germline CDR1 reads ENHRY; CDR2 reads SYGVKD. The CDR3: CAISSRGGPLNTEAFF. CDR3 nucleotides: TGTGCCATCAGTTCAAGGGGGGGTCCGCTGAACACTGAAGCTTTCTTT.